The clone carrying this T cell receptor beta chain was observed many times. Its cognate antigen is unknown. V was shortened by 5 bases and J by 0 bases, with 11 bases between the two germline ends. Germline CDR1 MNHEY, CDR2 SMNVEV (reference sequence). The CDR3 runs to 15 residues. The sample originates from a study of read filtering for tumor transcriptome and immune sequencing. Whole-study findings and limits: Sorted CD138-negative bone marrow cells were not purified T cells.

This library used about 400 ng RNA and molecular barcoded adaptors spanning alpha/delta and beta/gamma chains. TCRdb re-called the reads with MiXCR, one entry per CDR3 protein. Of some 140,000 distinct CDR3 sequences in the sample, less than 15% were seen once. This chain connects TRBV27 to TRBJ1-5; the D gene is possibly TRBD1 (6 bases). The sequenced material came from a population of CD138-negative cells sorted from bone marrow. This receptor was taken from a donor over 35 with multiple myeloma. CDR3 sequence (DNA): TGTGCCAGCAGTAGGGACACCCATAGCAATCAGCCCCAGCATTTT. It encodes CASSRDTHSNQPQHF.